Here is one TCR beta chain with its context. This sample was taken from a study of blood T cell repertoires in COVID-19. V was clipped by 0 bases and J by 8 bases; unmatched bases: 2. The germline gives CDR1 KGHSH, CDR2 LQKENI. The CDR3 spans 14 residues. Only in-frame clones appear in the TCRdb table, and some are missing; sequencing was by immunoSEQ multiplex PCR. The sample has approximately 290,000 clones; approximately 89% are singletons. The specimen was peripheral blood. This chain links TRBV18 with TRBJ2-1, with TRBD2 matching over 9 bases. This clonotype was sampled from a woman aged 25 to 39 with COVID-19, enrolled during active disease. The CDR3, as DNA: TGTGCCAGCTCACCACCCGGACTAGCGCATGAGCAGTTCTTC. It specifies CASSPPGLAHEQFF.